These 14 T cell receptor beta chains originate from one sample sequenced in a study of cytomegalovirus exposure and HLA in healthy donors. Use of 60 Vbeta and 13 Jbeta primers characterized the PCR. Sequencing was performed with immunoSEQ multiplex PCR; in TCRdb, only in-frame clones are kept and a portion is missing. The sample lists 150,000 to 200,000 clones, roughly 85% occurring once. The material sequenced was PBMCs. The receptors derive from a male donor in good health and CMV-seronegative.

Here the CDR3 DNA reads TGTGCCAGCAGAGAAAGCCCGGGACAGGGATACAATGAGCAGTTCTTC. Translated, it gives CASRESPGQGYNEQFF. The chain links TRBV6-1 to TRBJ2-1; 9 nucleotides match TRBD1. Germline CDR1 reads MNHNS; CDR2 reads SASEGT. CDR3 size: 16 residues. Germline trimming cut 6 bases from V and 4 bases from J; bases unmatched to any gene: 10.

The chain employs TRBV27 and TRBJ1-2, with D maybe TRBD1 (6 bases). Germline values: CDR1 MNHEY, CDR2 SMNVEV (reference sequence). V shed 5 bases and J shed 4 bases, with 23 bases lying between them. The CDR3 runs to 17 residues. CDR3 sequence: CASSQGTFISAFYGYTF. The CDR3 DNA follows: TGTGCCAGCAGTCAAGGGACATTTATATCCGCCTTCTATGGCTACACCTTC.

CDR3 sequence reads: CASRPIAGPYEQYF. The CDR3, as DNA: TGTGCCAGCAGGCCAATAGCGGGTCCCTACGAGCAGTACTTC. The chain recombines TRBV28 with TRBJ2-7; TRBD2 matches at 7 bases. This CDR3 contains 14 residues. Per germline, CDR1 MDHEN and CDR2 SYDVKM. The V segment lost 6 bases and the J segment 2 bases; nucleotides outside the gene matches: 7.

This chain joins TRBV19 and TRBJ1-3, with TRBD1 identical over 7 bases. The germline gives CDR1 LNHDA, CDR2 SQIVND (reference sequence). The CDR3 is 14 residues long. The junction had 2 bases not matched to a gene; V was cut back by 5 bases and J by 1 base. The CDR3 DNA is TGTGCCAGTAGTCTGGGACAGTCTGGAAACACCATATATTTT. Its protein is CASSLGQSGNTIYF. The whole variable domain, remainder taken from reference TRBV19 and TRBJ1-3, is DGGITQSPKYLFRKEGQNVTLSCEQNLNHDAMYWYRQDPGQGLRLIYYSQIVNDFQKGDIAEGYSVSREKKESFPLTVTSAQKNPTAFYLCASSLGQSGNTIYFGEGSWLTVV.

V gene TRBV28 combines with J gene TRBJ1-2; 9 bases are shared with TRBD1. Germline CDR1 is MDHEN and CDR2 is SYDVKM. V lost 4 bases to trimming and J lost 6 bases; unmatched junction nucleotides: 9. This CDR3 is 15 amino acids long. CDR3 bases: TGTGCCAGCAGTTATACAGGGGGCGCATTACATGGCTACACCTTC. It specifies CASSYTGGALHGYTF.

The rearrangement joins TRBV7-3 to TRBJ1-6, with D possibly being TRBD1 (5 bases). This CDR3 is built from 15 residues. CDR1 is SGHTA and CDR2 is FQGTGA in the germline V gene. The V end lost 1 base, the J end lost 7 bases, and 11 bases lay between the germline ends. The CDR3 DNA is TGTGCCAGCAGCTTAATTGGGGGGGGAAATTCACCCCTCCACTTT. This encodes CASSLIGGGNSPLHF.

The rearrangement joins TRBV4-3 to TRBJ1-4; D gene unclear. This CDR3 is 16 amino acids long. Trimming removed 1 base at V and 0 bases at J, with 9 bases between. Germline CDR1 LGHNA, CDR2 YSLEER. This chain's CDR3 is CASSQGQFATNEKLFF. The CDR3 DNA follows: TGCGCCAGCAGCCAAGGTCAATTTGCAACTAATGAAAAACTGTTTTTT.

J is TRBJ2-2 and V is TRBV19, with D uncertain. V was clipped by 5 bases and J by 1 base, with 14 bases between them. Per germline, CDR1 LNHDA and CDR2 SQIVND (reference sequence). This CDR3 has 16 amino acids. Written as DNA, the CDR3 is TGTGCCAGTAGTGACCCGCGGCGCCTGAACACCGGGGAGCTGTTTTTT. Translation: CASSDPRRLNTGELFF.

The chain links TRBV7-6 to TRBJ2-5; TRBD2 agrees at 8 bases. V shed 5 bases and J 5 bases; nucleotides not matched to a gene: 7. Per germline, CDR1 SGHVS and CDR2 FNYEAQ. The CDR3 is 14 amino acids. CDR3 in amino acids: CASSQSGGWETQYF. The CDR3 DNA reads TGTGCCAGCAGCCAAAGCGGGGGTTGGGAGACCCAGTACTTC.

V and J are TRBV28 and TRBJ1-3; D might be TRBD1 (5 bases). Germline assignment: CDR1 MDHEN and CDR2 SYDVKM. Trimming pared 10 bases from V and 0 bases from J, leaving 19 bases between. The CDR3 totals 16 residues. CDR3 residues: CATEGGGWGSGNTIYF. As DNA, the CDR3 is TGTGCCACCGAAGGCGGGGGTTGGGGCTCTGGAAACACCATATATTTT.

In DNA, the CDR3 is TGCAGCGTGGGGGGGGCCTGGGGCACAGATACGCAGTATTTT. Amino acids: CSVGGAWGTDTQYF. The chain has TRBV29-1 and TRBJ2-3, with D perhaps TRBD2 (7 bases). The V end lost 6 bases, the J end lost 1 base, and 14 bases lay between the germline ends. This CDR3 comprises 14 residues. The germline gives CDR1 SQVTM, CDR2 ANQGSEA.

Comments on this clone: Other DNA sequences in the same sample also yield this CDR3. This CDR3 reads CASSQVLSSYNEQFF. DNA for the CDR3: TGCGCCAGCAGCCAAGTATTGAGCTCCTACAATGAGCAGTTCTTC. The J gene is TRBJ2-1, the V gene TRBV4-3; D call uncertain. V dropped 1 base and J dropped 0 bases, with 7 bases sitting between them. The CDR3 contains 15 residues. CDR1 LGHNA and CDR2 YSLEER come from the germline V gene.

The chain carries TRBV10-1 and TRBJ2-1; 9 nucleotides line up with TRBD1. Germline V gene sequence: CDR1 WNHNN, CDR2 SYGVQD (reference sequence). This CDR3 contains 12 residues. V was pared by 9 bases and J by 7 bases, with 4 bases of the junction left unmatched. The CDR3 reads CARDRGNNEQFF. Here the CDR3 DNA reads TGCGCCAGGGACAGGGGAAATAATGAGCAGTTCTTC.

In this sample, this clone turned up once. V and J are TRBV5-5 and TRBJ2-5; 7 bases are a match to TRBD1. The CDR3 runs 15 residues. Germline V gene sequence: CDR1 SGHKS, CDR2 YYEKEE (reference sequence). Trimming cost V 7 bases and J 1 base; bases outside gene matches: 10. Written as DNA, the CDR3 is TGTGCCAGCCTCCTCTGGACAGGCCGCCAAGAGACCCAGTACTTC. Its translation: CASLLWTGRQETQYF.